Below, 24 T cell receptor beta chains from the same sample are listed, as sequenced in a study of regulatory T cells in long-lasting Graves disease. Sample time point: newly diagnosed GD, antithyroid drugs for less than 3 months. RNA from PBMCs was the source of the TCR library. Researchers made TCR beta libraries by using iRepertoire HTBI primers and running Arm-PCR on CDR3 regions. TCRdb re-analysed the multiplex PCR reads in MiXCR, keeping a single row per CDR3 protein. The sample gives some 410,000 distinct CDR3 sequences, roughly 17% of which show up once; about 10% is in the top ten. The same data also went into a second study, on T cells in Graves' hyperthyroidism and ophthalmopathy.

The source was peripheral blood mononuclear cells (PBMCs), collected at new diagnosis, from a patient treated with antithyroid drugs. These receptors all stem from a woman aged 30 to 39 with Graves disease.

This clonotype was seen many times. The chain links TRBV11-1 to TRBJ2-1, with 7 bases that match TRBD2. Germline CDR1 SGHAT, CDR2 FQDESV (reference sequence). The V and J ends lost 1 base and 2 bases, in that order; junction bases with no gene match: 8. CDR3 length: 17 residues. In DNA form, the CDR3 reads TGTGCCAGCAGCTTAGAAACCTCTAGCGGAGCCTACAATGAGCAGTTCTTC. It yields the protein CASSLETSSGAYNEQFF.

Turning to this clonotype: A much bigger clone sits one base away, suggesting this may be a read error. The chain employs TRBV7-3 and TRBJ2-1, with 12 bases lining up with TRBD2. The germline gives CDR1 SGHTA, CDR2 FQGTGA. The CDR3 is 16 residues long. CDR3 protein: CANSFRTSGTYNEQFF. DNA of the CDR3: TGTGCCAACAGCTTTAGGACTAGCGGGACCTACAATGAGCAGTTCTTC.

The V and J genes are TRBV18 and TRBJ1-1; TRBD1 agrees at 11 bases. V trimming: 6 bases; J trimming: 1 base; junction bases outside the gene matches: 7. Germline loops: CDR1 KGHSH, CDR2 LQKENI. The CDR3 is 16 residues long. CDR3 sequence reads: CASSRTGGDGNTEAFF. In nucleotides, the CDR3 is TGTGCCAGCTCCCGGACAGGGGGCGATGGGAACACTGAAGCTTTCTTT.

This clonotype was seen many times. V and J are TRBV12-3 or TRBV12-4 and TRBJ2-1; 7 bases fit TRBD1. With V trimmed by 5 bases and J by 9 bases, 7 bases remained unmatched. This CDR3 contains 13 residues. As DNA, the CDR3 is TGTGCCAGCAGTCCCAGACAGGGCGGTGAGCAGTTCTTC. Its translation is CASSPRQGGEQFF.

At least ten counts were recorded for this clonotype. The V gene is TRBV28, the J gene TRBJ2-7; D is uncertain. The germline V and J ends were trimmed by 3 bases and 0 bases, with 6 bases remaining between them. The germline V gene has CDR1 MDHEN and CDR2 SYDVKM. This CDR3 has 13 residues. CDR3 sequence (DNA): TGTGCCAGCAGTTTCGGCGCCTCCTACGAGCAGTACTTC. Translating gives CASSFGASYEQYF.

This clonotype was recorded many times. V and J are TRBV6-5 and TRBJ2-7, with a weak D call TRBD2 (6 bases). The ends were cut back, 0 bases at V and 9 bases at J, with 15 bases in the middle. Looked up from germline, CDR1 is MNHEY and CDR2 is SVGAGI. The CDR3 length is 14 residues. CDR3 loop: CASSYSSGGIGQYF. CDR3 in DNA: TGTGCCAGCAGTTACTCGTCTGGCGGGATTGGGCAGTACTTC.

J is TRBJ1-1 and V is TRBV12-3 or TRBV12-4; a weak D match, TRBD1 (6 bases). The CDR3 length is 14 residues. The V end lost 5 bases, the J end lost 6 bases, and 16 bases lay between the germline ends. This CDR3 is CASSTTGGWAEAFF. CDR3 bases: TGTGCCAGCAGTACCACGGGGGGCTGGGCTGAAGCTTTCTTT.

This clonotype was recorded many times. Sequence at one end of the junction differs from germline and may be a read error. The V gene is TRBV4-1, the J gene TRBJ1-2; D is perhaps TRBD1 (5 bases). The CDR3 length is 13 residues. CDR1 is MGHRA and CDR2 is YSYEKL in the germline V gene. The CDR3 nucleotides read TGTGCCAGCAGCCATGGCCCGGGGGGTGGCTACACCTTC. The encoded protein is CASSHGPGGGYTF.

This clonotype was seen more than once but under ten times. The chain combines TRBV19 with TRBJ1-3; D not certain. The germline V and J ends were trimmed by 5 bases and 0 bases, with 14 bases remaining between them. CDR3 length equals 16 residues. Per germline, CDR1 LNHDA and CDR2 SQIVND (reference sequence). The CDR3 loop is CASSPTHGSSGNTIYF. The CDR3 bases are TGTGCCAGTAGTCCTACCCACGGGAGCTCTGGAAACACCATATATTTT. Together with reference TRBV19 and TRBJ1-3, the CDR3 gives the full variable domain: DGGITQSPKYLFRKEGQNVTLSCEQNLNHDAMYWYRQDPGQGLRLIYYSQIVNDFQKGDIAEGYSVSREKKESFPLTVTSAQKNPTAFYLCASSPTHGSSGNTIYFGEGSWLTVV.

There are many counts of this clonotype. The gene calls are TRBV20-1 and TRBJ2-1, with a tentative D call TRBD2 (5 bases). This CDR3 contains 14 residues. V was shortened by 3 bases and J by 0 bases, with 9 bases between the two germline ends. Germline CDR1 reads DFQATT; CDR2 reads SNEGSKA (reference sequence). The CDR3 loop is CSASGMSSYNEQFF. The DNA for the CDR3 is TGCAGTGCTAGCGGGATGAGCTCCTACAATGAGCAGTTCTTC.

This clonotype was counted ten times or more. This chain uses TRBV27 with TRBJ2-1; 7 bases fit TRBD2. Germline values: CDR1 MNHEY, CDR2 SMNVEV (reference sequence). The trim removed 1 base at V and 9 bases at J, leaving 15 bases unmatched. This CDR3 contains 17 residues. This CDR3 reads CASSLLARDYSPVEQFF. The CDR3 DNA reads TGTGCCAGCAGTTTATTAGCGCGGGACTACTCACCGGTTGAGCAGTTCTTC.

This clonotype was picked up many times. The chain has TRBV28 and TRBJ1-1, with 8 positions matching TRBD1. The CDR3 runs to 15 residues. In germline, CDR1 is MDHEN, CDR2 SYDVKM. The V segment lost 5 bases and the J segment 4 bases; nucleotides outside the gene matches: 9. The CDR3: CASSPSTGEGTEAFF. For the CDR3, the DNA is TGTGCCAGCAGTCCCTCGACAGGGGAGGGCACTGAAGCTTTCTTT.

CDR3 in DNA: TGTGCCATCGGGGAGACTAGCGGTTCGAACACCGGGGAGCTGTTTTTT. It codes for CAIGETSGSNTGELFF. The chain has TRBV10-3 and TRBJ2-2; TRBD2 agrees at 9 bases. Germline CDR1 is ENHRY and CDR2 is SYGVKD. The CDR3 is 16 residues long. V shed 8 bases, J shed 0 bases, and the junction held 7 bases outside the gene matches.

This clonotype was seen at least ten times. The rearrangement joins TRBV20-1 to TRBJ2-3; 7 nucleotides agree with TRBD2. Unmatched junction bases numbered 8, after V lost 8 bases and J lost 0 bases. Germline CDR1 DFQATT, CDR2 SNEGSKA (reference sequence). The CDR3 consists of 14 residues. CDR3 in amino acids: CSRWRRESTDTQYF. CDR3 nucleotides: TGCAGTCGCTGGAGGCGGGAGAGCACAGATACGCAGTATTTT.

In its sample, this clonotype was seen many times. This chain connects TRBV9 to TRBJ1-2, with a tentative D call TRBD1 (5 bases). The V end was cut by 3 bases, the J end by 5 bases, with 17 bases between. Germline CDR1 reads SGDLS; CDR2 reads YYNGEE. This CDR3 contains 15 residues. The CDR3: CASSGGMGRSYGYTF. The CDR3 DNA sequence: TGTGCCAGCAGCGGGGGAATGGGACGGTCGTATGGCTACACCTTC.

Ten or more counts support this clonotype. V usage is TRBV10-3 and J usage is TRBJ1-6, with 8 bases aligning to TRBD1. J was trimmed by 8 bases and V by 5 bases; bases with no gene match: 8. CDR1 is ENHRY, CDR2 SYGVKD, per germline. The CDR3 sequence is 15 residues long. The CDR3 loop is CAISKDRDGDSPLHF. The CDR3, as DNA: TGTGCCATCAGTAAGGACAGGGACGGGGATTCACCCCTCCACTTT.

The chain couples TRBV7-9 to TRBJ2-5, with 8 bases matching TRBD2. This CDR3 contains 20 residues. With 4 bases clipped from V and 0 bases from J, the junction kept 19 bases outside the gene matches. The germline gives CDR1 SEHNR, CDR2 FQNEAQ (reference sequence). The CDR3 is CASSSTGGRVTSDNQETQYF. The DNA for the CDR3 is TGTGCCAGCAGCTCCACCGGAGGGAGGGTGACTAGCGACAACCAAGAGACCCAGTACTTC.

This clonotype was counted between two and nine times. CDR3 sequence: CASSRPEQPYGYTF. As DNA, the CDR3 is TGTGCCAGTAGTCGCCCAGAACAACCCTATGGCTACACCTTC. The rearrangement joins TRBV19 to TRBJ1-2; D is unclear. Germline values: CDR1 LNHDA, CDR2 SQIVND (reference sequence). The CDR3 length is 14 residues. The V gene lost 5 bases and the J gene lost 4 bases, with 14 bases spanning the gap. The entire variable domain, with the rest obtained from reference TRBV19 and TRBJ1-2, is as follows: DGGITQSPKYLFRKEGQNVTLSCEQNLNHDAMYWYRQDPGQGLRLIYYSQIVNDFQKGDIAEGYSVSREKKESFPLTVTSAQKNPTAFYLCASSRPEQPYGYTFGSGTRLTVV.

The chain couples TRBV28 to TRBJ1-1, with D unresolved. The CDR3 is 17 residues long. V gave up 8 bases and J gave up 4 bases, with 26 bases separating them. Germline assignment: CDR1 MDHEN and CDR2 SYDVKM. CDR3 sequence reads: CASRLREGIWLGTEAFF. In DNA, the CDR3 is TGTGCCAGCCGCCTGAGGGAGGGAATTTGGTTGGGCACTGAAGCTTTCTTT.

This clonotype was seen repeatedly, ten times or more. This chain joins TRBV6-5 and TRBJ2-7, with 11 bases aligning to TRBD2. CDR1 is MNHEY and CDR2 is SVGAGI in the germline V gene. This CDR3 is built from 16 residues. The junction had 4 bases not matched to a gene; V was cut back by 0 bases and J by 3 bases. CDR3 region: CASSYSGTSGFYEQYF. The CDR3 bases are TGTGCCAGCAGTTACTCCGGGACTAGCGGATTCTACGAGCAGTACTTC.

This clonotype came up a few times. V gene TRBV7-2 combines with J gene TRBJ1-4, with D possibly TRBD1 on 5 matching bases. The V and J ends lost 2 bases and 4 bases respectively, with 17 bases between them. The CDR3 is 17 residues long. The V gene's germline CDR1 is SGHTA and CDR2 FQGNSA. The CDR3 loop reads CASSLSGGRVSNEKLFF. CDR3 nucleotide sequence: TGTGCCAGCAGCTTATCCGGGGGGAGGGTTAGTAATGAAAAACTGTTTTTT.

Comments on this clonotype: A far larger clone is one nucleotide away, so this likely arose from a read error. The V call is TRBV28, the J call TRBJ2-1; TRBD2 matches 9 bases. The CDR3 has 16 residues. The germline CDR1 and CDR2 sequences are MDHEN and SYDVKM. V shed 5 bases and J 1 base; nucleotides not matched to a gene: 6. CDR3 region: CASSELAGPSYNEQFF. In DNA form, the CDR3 reads TGTGCCAGCAGTGAACTAGCGGGCCCTTCCTACAATGAGCAGTTCTTC. The full variable domain, rest sourced from reference TRBV28 and TRBJ2-1, is DVKVTQSSRYLVKRTGEKVFLECVQDMDHENMFWYRQDPGLGLRLIYFSYDVKMKEKGDIPEGYSVSREKKERFSLILESASTNQTSMYLCASSELAGPSYNEQFFGPGTRLTVL.

This rearrangement joins TRBV28 to TRBJ1-2; D is uncertain. Between the trimmed V and J ends, which lost 7 bases and 2 bases, there was a span of 11 bases. This CDR3 spans 13 amino acids. Germline V CDR1 and CDR2: MDHEN, SYDVKM. In nucleotides, the CDR3 is TGTGCCAGCATAGGTCGAGGAAACTATGGCTACACCTTC. Translation gives CASIGRGNYGYTF.

This clonotype appeared many times. The V gene is TRBV28, the J gene TRBJ1-1, with a possible D match to TRBD1 (5 bases). The germline gives CDR1 MDHEN, CDR2 SYDVKM. V lost 7 bases and J lost 6, with 12 bases in between. The CDR3 runs to 12 residues. CDR3 nucleotides: TGTGCCAGCATTGAGGGCAGGGCTGAAGCTTTCTTT. Translated: CASIEGRAEAFF.